These 3 T cell receptor beta chains originate from one sample sequenced in a study of OX40 agonist ivuxolimab in advanced cancers. Repertoires were generated with immunoSEQ multiplex PCR, while TCRdb's copy carries only in-frame clones and drops some. The profile shows around 70,000 clones, 92% of them singletons. The sample in question was CD4+ or CD8+ T cells sorted from blood, obtained in a trial of the OX40 agonist ivuxolimab. These receptors all stem from an adult with an advanced solid tumor such as melanoma, head and neck, liver or kidney cancer.

The rearrangement links TRBV5-6 to TRBJ1-5; TRBD1 aligns across 10 bases. Germline V gives CDR1 SGHDT, CDR2 YYEEEE. The CDR3 is 15 amino acids. V gave up 4 bases and J gave up 6 bases; unmatched junction bases: 7. CDR3 amino acids: CASSLGTGAFQPQHF. The CDR3, as DNA: TGTGCCAGCAGCCTAGGGACAGGGGCTTTTCAGCCCCAGCATTTT.

V and J are TRBV19 and TRBJ2-1; 11 bases match TRBD2. Trimming took 3 bases from V and 4 from J; bases not matched to a gene: 2. This CDR3 spans 15 amino acids. From germline, CDR1 is LNHDA and CDR2 SQIVND (reference sequence). The CDR3 reads CASSISSGGYNEQFF. In nucleotides, the CDR3 is TGTGCCAGTAGTATCTCTAGCGGGGGGTACAATGAGCAGTTCTTC. The whole variable domain, filled in from reference TRBV19 and TRBJ2-1, reads DGGITQSPKYLFRKEGQNVTLSCEQNLNHDAMYWYRQDPGQGLRLIYYSQIVNDFQKGDIAEGYSVSREKKESFPLTVTSAQKNPTAFYLCASSISSGGYNEQFFGPGTRLTVL.

The chain links TRBV10-2 to TRBJ2-3; 8 positions agree with TRBD2. The CDR3 covers 15 residues. Germline CDR1 is WSHSY and CDR2 is SAAADI. V dropped 5 bases and J dropped 4; count of bases not matched to a gene: 8. The CDR3 nucleotides read TGCGCCAGCAGTAGACTCGGCGGGGGGCCAGATACGCAGTATTTT. Translated, it gives CASSRLGGGPDTQYF.